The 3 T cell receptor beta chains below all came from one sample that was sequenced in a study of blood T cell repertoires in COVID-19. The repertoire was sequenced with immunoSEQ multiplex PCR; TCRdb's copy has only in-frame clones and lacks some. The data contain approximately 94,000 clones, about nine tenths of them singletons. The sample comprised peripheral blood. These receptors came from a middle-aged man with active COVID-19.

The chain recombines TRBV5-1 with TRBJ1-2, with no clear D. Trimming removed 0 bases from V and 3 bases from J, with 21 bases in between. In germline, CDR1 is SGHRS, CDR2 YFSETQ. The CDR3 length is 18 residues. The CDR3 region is CASSLEAGKRIIDYGYTF. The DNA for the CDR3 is TGCGCCAGCAGCTTGGAAGCGGGGAAACGGATTATAGACTATGGCTACACCTTC.

Here the CDR3 reads CASSLGGTGLYEQYF. DNA for the CDR3: TGCGCCAGCAGCTTGGGAGGGACAGGGCTTTACGAGCAGTACTTC. This chain joins TRBV5-1 and TRBJ2-7; 9 nucleotides agree with TRBD1. Germline trimming cut 0 bases from V and 4 bases from J; bases unmatched to any gene: 5. CDR3 length: 15 amino acids. Germline V lookup: CDR1 SGHRS, CDR2 YFSETQ.

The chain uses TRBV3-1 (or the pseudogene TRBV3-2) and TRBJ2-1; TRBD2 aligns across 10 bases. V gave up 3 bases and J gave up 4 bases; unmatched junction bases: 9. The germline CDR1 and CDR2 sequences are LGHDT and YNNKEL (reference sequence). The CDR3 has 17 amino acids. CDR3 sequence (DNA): TGTGCCAGCAGCCACCGTAGCGGGGGGTATCCATACAATGAGCAGTTCTTC. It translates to CASSHRSGGYPYNEQFF.